This T cell receptor (beta chain) was captured in a study of blood T cell repertoires in COVID-19. Study-level information: From T cells, B-cell-depleted T cells, or PBMCs came the material, which was cDNA or gDNA.

How the authors handled the data: Estimation of nucleated cell counts was performed using reference gene primer amplification. Libraries were prepared by immunoSEQ multiplex PCR; TCRdb keeps only in-frame clonotypes and omits some of them. V and J calls plus clone size are reproduced from that table; the DNA served to infer D and trimming. The top ten hold around 3.1% of the sample, which has tens of thousands of clones, more than 85% seen once. Trimming cost V 3 bases and J 4 bases, with 9 bases left between them. The germline V gene has CDR1 SGHTA and CDR2 FQGNSA. The CDR3 totals 13 residues. Sequenced: peripheral blood. This sequence was found in a human donor in a cohort sampled during active COVID-19. The gene calls are TRBV7-2 and TRBJ1-1; tentatively, D is TRBD1 (5 bases). The CDR3: CASSFGGGTEAFF. For the CDR3, the DNA is TGTGCCAGCAGCTTCGGGGGTGGCACTGAAGCTTTCTTT.